This is a list of T cell receptor beta chains from one sample in a study of blood T cell repertoires in COVID-19. The method was immunoSEQ multiplex PCR; TCRdb's version includes in-frame clones alone and lacks a portion of them. The repertoire has 25,000 to 35,000 clones, around nine tenths of them found once; the top ten carry more than 9.5%. What was sequenced was peripheral blood. Receptors originate from a human donor in a cohort sampled during active COVID-19. Each CDR3 is given with its conserved first and last residue. A D gene is named only where the DNA matches it firmly. The listing skips clone size in some rows; elsewhere it reads once, few, many or a size class.

.	TRBV27	TRBJ1-1	.	TGTGCCAGCAGTTTCCTTGGGCTCGGGAACACTGAAGCTTTCTTT	CASSFLGLGNTEAFF
.	TRBV27	TRBJ2-7	.	TGTGCCAGCAAACGCGGGACTGCCTACGAGCAGTACTTC	CASKRGTAYEQYF
TRBD1	TRBV5-4	TRBJ2-6	.	TGTGCCAGCAGTTTGGGGACAGGGAAAACCTCTGGGGCCAACGTCCTGACTTTC	CASSLGTGKTSGANVLTF
.	TRBV6-6	TRBJ1-5	.	TGTGCCAGCAGTTCCAGGGGAGATGGGAATCAGCCCCAGCATTTT	CASSSRGDGNQPQHF
.	TRBV30	TRBJ2-7	.	TGTGCCTGGAGTACGTATGACACCCCCTACGAGCAGTACTTC	CAWSTYDTPYEQYF
TRBD1	TRBV7-2	TRBJ1-4	.	TGTGCCAGCAGCTCACAGGGGAATATAGGGGAAAAACTGTTTTTT	CASSSQGNIGEKLFF
.	TRBV5-1	TRBJ1-1	once	TGCGCCAGCAGCATTCAGGTTATGAACACTGAAGCTTTCTTT	CASSIQVMNTEAFF
TRBD1	TRBV30	TRBJ1-3	.	TGTGCCTGGAGTCACGGGACAGGCCCCTCTGGAAACACCATATATTTT	CAWSHGTGPSGNTIYF
TRBD1	TRBV5-5	TRBJ1-1	.	TGTGCCAGCAGCTTGCAGGGGGTAGCGAACACTGAAGCTTTCTTT	CASSLQGVANTEAFF
.	TRBV18	TRBJ2-1	.	TGTGCCAGCTCACCTGCTTCTCAGTCCTACAATGAGCAGTTCTTC	CASSPASQSYNEQFF
.	TRBV6-5	TRBJ2-2	.	TGTGCCAGCAGTTACCGACTAGTGAACACCGGGGAGCTGTTTTTT	CASSYRLVNTGELFF
.	TRBV4-1	TRBJ1-4	.	TGCGCCAGCAGCCCCCCCATGCGGAATGAAAAACTGTTTTTT	CASSPPMRNEKLFF
.	TRBV27	TRBJ1-1	.	TGTGCCAGCAGTTTTTCGTCAGGGTCCGACACTGAAGCTTTCTTT	CASSFSSGSDTEAFF
.	TRBV7-2	TRBJ1-2	.	TGTGCCAGCAGCTTAGCGGGTCGGGGTACCTATGGCTACACCTTC	CASSLAGRGTYGYTF
.	TRBV5-5	TRBJ1-5	.	TGTGCCAGCAGCGAAGGGAGTCCAAATCAGCCCCAGCATTTT	CASSEGSPNQPQHF
.	TRBV3-1/TRBV3-2	TRBJ2-1	.	TGTGCCAGCAGCCAAGATCTACTAGCAGCGTACAATGAGCAGTTCTTC	CASSQDLLAAYNEQFF
TRBD2	TRBV30	TRBJ2-1	once	TGTGCCTGGAGTGTGGGGGGGTACGTGAGGGACAATGAGCAGTTCTTC	CAWSVGGYVRDNEQFF
.	TRBV6-1	TRBJ1-5	.	TGTGCCAGCAGTGAAGTCCTAGGGGGAACCCTTACCCGCAATCAGCCCCAGCATTTT	CASSEVLGGTLTRNQPQHF
TRBD1	TRBV5-4	TRBJ1-1	.	TGTGCCAGCAGCTTACCTACCGGGACAGGGCCCCCTAGATCTGAAGCTTTCTTT	CASSLPTGTGPPRSEAFF
.	TRBV6-2/TRBV6-3	TRBJ1-4	.	TGTGCCAGCAGTGGGGAGACCCTGGCAACTAATGAAAAACTGTTTTTT	CASSGETLATNEKLFF
.	TRBV7-8	TRBJ2-1	.	TGTGCCAGCAGCTTAGCCTCTACTAGCTGGAATGAGCAGTTCTTC	CASSLASTSWNEQFF
.	TRBV10-3	TRBJ2-1	.	TGTGCCATCAGTGAGCCCGCCTCACCCGGGGTACCCTACAATGAGCAGTTCTTC	CAISEPASPGVPYNEQFF
TRBD1	TRBV30	TRBJ2-6	.	TGTGCCTGGAGAATCAAGGGGACAGATTTTAACTCTGGGGCCAACGTCCTGACTTTC	CAWRIKGTDFNSGANVLTF
.	TRBV6-5	TRBJ2-1	.	TGTGCCAGCATGATCAGGGGCTCCTACAATGAGCAGTTCTTC	CASMIRGSYNEQFF
TRBD2	TRBV7-2	TRBJ2-3	.	TGTGCCAGCAGCTCAAAACTAGCGGGAGGGTCAGATACGCAGTATTTT	CASSSKLAGGSDTQYF
.	TRBV6-5	TRBJ2-1	.	TGTGCCAGCAGCCAAAATTTCGGGGCCTACAATGAGCAGTTCTTC	CASSQNFGAYNEQFF
.	TRBV6-5	TRBJ2-1	.	TGTGCCAGCAGCCGCGGGCTCAGCTCCTACAATGAGCAGTTCTTC	CASSRGLSSYNEQFF
.	TRBV6-6	TRBJ1-5	.	TGTGCCAGCAGTTACTCAGGTGCAGGGAACCAGCCCCAGCATTTT	CASSYSGAGNQPQHF
TRBD1	TRBV18	TRBJ1-4	.	TGTGCCAGCCGTACCGGGACAGAGAATGAAAAACTGTTTTTT	CASRTGTENEKLFF
TRBD1	TRBV11-2	TRBJ2-1	few	TGTGCCAGCAGCTTACGGACAGGGCCTGGAGGTAGTGAGCAGTTCTTC	CASSLRTGPGGSEQFF
.	TRBV5-6	TRBJ2-1	.	TGTGCCAGCAACCAGGTAGAAAACAATGAGCAGTTCTTC	CASNQVENNEQFF
.	TRBV4-2	TRBJ2-1	.	TGTGCCAGCAGCCAACGGATCTCAGGTCCAAGCTCCTACAATGAGCAGTTCTTC	CASSQRISGPSSYNEQFF
.	TRBV6-5	TRBJ2-7	.	TGTGCCAGCAGTTACGGAACAGGGTCGGTTGAAGAGCAGTACTTC	CASSYGTGSVEEQYF
.	TRBV11-1	TRBJ1-1	.	TGTGCCAGCAGCTTCTCAGAGAACACTGAAGCTTTCTTT	CASSFSENTEAFF
.	TRBV30	TRBJ1-6	once	TGTGCCTGGAGTGGCCGGACAGCTTATAATTCACCCCTCCACTTT	CAWSGRTAYNSPLHF
TRBD2	TRBV12-5	TRBJ2-1	.	TGTGCTAGTGGTTTGGGACTAGCGGGCCCGTTCTTC	CASGLGLAGPFF
.	TRBV15	TRBJ2-1	.	TGTGCCACCAGCAGAGAGAAGACACCGCAGTTCTTC	CATSREKTPQFF
TRBD1	TRBV2	TRBJ2-7	.	TGTGCCAGCAGTGTCGAGACAGGGGGGCGCGAGCAGTACTTC	CASSVETGGREQYF
.	TRBV5-6	TRBJ1-3	.	TGTGCCAGCAGCTTGGGGGCAGACAAGTCCGGAAACACCATATATTTT	CASSLGADKSGNTIYF
TRBD1	TRBV28	TRBJ2-5	.	TGTGCCAGCACCGCGGACAGGGGGCTTCAAGAGACCCAGTACTTC	CASTADRGLQETQYF
TRBD2	TRBV5-1	TRBJ2-1	once	TGCGCCAGCAGCTGGGGGGGACTAGCGGGAGATGAGCAGTTCTTC	CASSWGGLAGDEQFF
TRBD1	TRBV27	TRBJ1-1	.	TGTGCCAGCAGTTACAGGGGGCGCGTGAGGAGCACTGAAGCTTTCTTT	CASSYRGRVRSTEAFF
.	TRBV18	TRBJ1-1	.	TGTGCCAGCTCACCAGGGGGGGGAGACACTGAAGCTTTCTTT	CASSPGGGDTEAFF
.	TRBV27	TRBJ2-7	once	TGTGCCAGCAGTCCGAGGACTGGCTCCTACGAGCAGTACTTC	CASSPRTGSYEQYF
.	TRBV2	TRBJ2-7	.	TGTGCCAGCAGTGAAGACAGCACGTTTGACGAGCAGTACTTC	CASSEDSTFDEQYF
.	TRBV27	TRBJ1-2	once	TGTGCCAGCAGTCGGAGGGCCGGGGTAGATGGCTACACCTTC	CASSRRAGVDGYTF
.	TRBV5-4	TRBJ2-7	.	TGTGCCAGCAGCTTGGCGGGGGAATCCGAGCAGTACTTC	CASSLAGESEQYF
TRBD2	TRBV7-2	TRBJ2-7	.	TGTGCCAGCAGCTTACTAGCGGGGTATACCTACGAGCAGTACTTC	CASSLLAGYTYEQYF
TRBD2	TRBV3-1/TRBV3-2	TRBJ2-1	.	TGTGCCAGCAGCCCCCGACGGCTAGCGGGAACCGGGAGCAATGAGCAGTTCTTC	CASSPRRLAGTGSNEQFF
.	TRBV7-9	TRBJ2-7	.	TGTGCCAGCAGCTTAGGCCCAGGGGTGACCTACGAGCAGTACTTC	CASSLGPGVTYEQYF
.	TRBV30	TRBJ2-3	.	TGTGCCTGGAGTGTACAGGGCCCTCATACGCAGTATTTT	CAWSVQGPHTQYF
.	TRBV20-1	TRBJ2-1	.	TGCAGTGCTAGTATCCGGGACTACAATGAGCAGTTCTTC	CSASIRDYNEQFF
.	TRBV6-5	TRBJ1-1	.	TGTGCCAGCAGTTACGGGGCAGGGGACACTGAAGCTTTCTTT	CASSYGAGDTEAFF
.	TRBV7-2	TRBJ1-5	.	TGTGCCAGCAGCTTAGTTCCCACGGACAGTAGCAATCAGCCCCAGCATTTT	CASSLVPTDSSNQPQHF
TRBD2	TRBV7-3	TRBJ2-5	.	TGTGCCAGCAGCCATAGCGGGAGCGGAGAGACCCAGTACTTC	CASSHSGSGETQYF
.	TRBV7-2	TRBJ1-2	.	TGTGCCAGCAGCCTGCCGGCAGGGCTATTTGTGCTCGGTGGCTACACCTTC	CASSLPAGLFVLGGYTF